The 5 T cell receptor beta chains reported below all come from one sample, sequenced in a study of blood T cell repertoires in COVID-19. Clones were sequenced by immunoSEQ multiplex PCR, and TCRdb holds only the in-frame ones, with some missing. Seen here are 200,000 to 250,000 clones, about 90% observed once, and the top ten hold under 15%. Material: PBMCs or T cells enriched from blood (not recorded which). The receptors were sampled from a woman in her fifties or sixties with acute COVID-19.

The chain carries TRBV9 and TRBJ2-3; TRBD2 aligns across 11 bases. CDR3 size: 18 residues. Germline V gives CDR1 SGDLS, CDR2 YYNGEE. Germline trimming cut 3 bases from V and 3 bases from J; bases unmatched to any gene: 12. The CDR3 coding sequence is TGTGCCAGCAGCGAAACGGACTTAGCGGGAGGGCCAACAGATACGCAGTATTTT. Translated, it gives CASSETDLAGGPTDTQYF.

This chain connects TRBV5-1 to TRBJ1-4; D perhaps matches TRBD1 (6 bases). The V gene's germline CDR1 is SGHRS and CDR2 YFSETQ. This CDR3 is 14 amino acids long. Trimming pared 4 bases from V and 9 bases from J, leaving 16 bases between. In nucleotides, the CDR3 is TGCGCCAGCAGCACTGCGTCAGGGGTGCAAAAACTGTTTTTT. Residues: CASSTASGVQKLFF.

The chain is built from TRBV18 and TRBJ2-5; the D gene is possibly TRBD2 (6 bases). Germline lookup yields CDR1 KGHSH and CDR2 LQKENI. The CDR3 extends over 14 amino acids. Trimming took 5 bases from V and 2 from J, leaving 12 bases between them. CDR3 DNA: TGTGCCAGCTCATCGGGACTGGGGCAAGAGACCCAGTACTTC. This encodes CASSSGLGQETQYF. Supplemented by reference TRBV18 and TRBJ2-5, the full variable domain reads NAGVMQNPRHLVRRRGQEARLRCSPMKGHSHVYWYRQLPEEGLKFMVYLQKENIIDESGMPKERFSAEFPKEGPSILRIQQVVRGDSAAYFCASSSGLGQETQYFGPGTRLLVL.

The V gene is TRBV19, the J gene TRBJ1-6, with TRBD1 matching over 9 bases. Germline CDR1 reads LNHDA; CDR2 reads SQIVND (reference sequence). The junction had 5 bases not matched to a gene; V was cut back by 7 bases and J by 7 bases. The CDR3 sequence is 14 residues long. DNA for the CDR3: TGTGCCAGTATTGCACAGGGGGCCAATTCACCCCTCCACTTT. Translation: CASIAQGANSPLHF. Complete variable domain (other parts from reference TRBV19 and TRBJ1-6): DGGITQSPKYLFRKEGQNVTLSCEQNLNHDAMYWYRQDPGQGLRLIYYSQIVNDFQKGDIAEGYSVSREKKESFPLTVTSAQKNPTAFYLCASIAQGANSPLHFGNGTRLTVT.

The chain has TRBV28 and TRBJ1-2; 11 bases match TRBD1. Germline-derived CDR1 and CDR2 are MDHEN and SYDVKM. V was pared by 7 bases and J by 7 bases, with 8 bases of the junction left unmatched. The CDR3 length is 14 residues. The DNA of the CDR3 is TGTGCCAGCACCCTCGGACAGGGGGCGCGTGGCTACACCTTC. The encoded protein is CASTLGQGARGYTF.